A single sample is the source of the 23 T cell receptor beta chains below, sequenced in a study of control samples from healthy donors and cancer patients. Data came from immunoSEQ multiplex PCR; TCRdb stores just in-frame clones and leaves some out. The profile shows 63,000 or so clones, 84% of them singletons. Sample: blood. The receptors were sampled from a man aged 45-60 years in good health.

V and J are TRBV19 and TRBJ2-1; 11 positions match TRBD2. This CDR3 is 15 amino acids long. Germline lookup yields CDR1 LNHDA and CDR2 SQIVND (reference sequence). The J segment lost 1 base and the V segment lost 7 bases, leaving 3 bases of the junction unmatched. The chain's CDR3 is CASTTSGGSYNEQFF. CDR3 DNA sequence: TGTGCCAGTACTACTAGCGGGGGATCCTACAATGAGCAGTTCTTC.

This chain connects TRBV7-9 to TRBJ1-3, with 8 positions matching TRBD1. This CDR3 has 14 residues. The germline gives CDR1 SEHNR, CDR2 FQNEAQ (reference sequence). V shed 5 bases, J shed 4 bases, and the junction held 4 bases outside the gene matches. This CDR3 is CASSMTGVGNTIYF. CDR3 nucleotides: TGTGCCAGCAGCATGACAGGGGTAGGAAACACCATATATTTT.

The chain combines TRBV19 with TRBJ2-3; the D is unclear. The CDR3 has 14 amino acids. Trimming left V 6 bases short and J 0 bases short, with 10 bases between. The V gene's germline CDR1 is LNHDA and CDR2 SQIVND (reference sequence). The chain's CDR3 is CASSKGMSTDTQYF. CDR3 nucleotides: TGTGCCAGTAGCAAGGGCATGAGCACAGATACGCAGTATTTT.

The gene calls are TRBV12-3 or TRBV12-4 and TRBJ2-4; D ambiguous. V lost 5 bases and J 0 bases, leaving 5 bases between the germline ends. There are 13 residues in the CDR3. Written as DNA, the CDR3 is TGTGCCAGCAGTCTACTAGCCAAAAACATTCAGTACTTC. Protein sequence: CASSLLAKNIQYF.

The chain links TRBV4-2 to TRBJ1-2; 7 nucleotides match TRBD1. The CDR3 covers 17 residues. V dropped 0 bases and J dropped 4; count of bases not matched to a gene: 11. Germline values: CDR1 LGHNA, CDR2 YNFKEQ. As DNA, the CDR3 is TGTGCCAGCAGCCAAGATTCGGGGAACTCAGGGGGCTATGGCTACACCTTC. Protein: CASSQDSGNSGGYGYTF.

This clone was seen only once. V usage is TRBV6-5 and J usage is TRBJ2-5, with a possible D match to TRBD2 (5 bases). Germline V gene data show CDR1 as MNHEY and CDR2 as SVGAGI. This CDR3 comprises 14 residues. V dropped 2 bases and J dropped 3 bases, with 10 bases sitting between them. CDR3 amino acids: CASSYAAGEETQYF. CDR3 DNA: TGTGCCAGCAGTTACGCTGCCGGGGAAGAGACCCAGTACTTC.

The V gene is TRBV25-1, the J gene TRBJ1-3; the D is unclear. The CDR3 consists of 12 residues. V was trimmed by 7 bases and J by 0 bases, leaving 4 bases between them. The V gene's germline CDR1 is MGHDK and CDR2 SYGVNS. The CDR3 reads CASTFSGNTIYF. CDR3 DNA sequence: TGTGCCAGCACCTTCTCTGGAAACACCATATATTTT.

V is TRBV3-1 (or the pseudogene TRBV3-2) and J is TRBJ2-5; D remains ambiguous. Germline V gene data show CDR1 as LGHDT and CDR2 as YNNKEL (reference sequence). This CDR3 has 12 amino acids. V shed 2 bases and J shed 5 bases, with 6 bases lying between them. The CDR3 loop reads CASSQSDETQYF. In DNA, the CDR3 is TGTGCCAGCAGCCAATCAGATGAGACCCAGTACTTC.

This clone was detected a few times. This chain joins TRBV3-1 (or the pseudogene TRBV3-2) and TRBJ2-5; TRBD2 matches at 8 bases. Germline trimming cut 2 bases from V and 5 bases from J; bases unmatched to any gene: 7. Per the germline V gene, CDR1 is LGHDT and CDR2 is YNNKEL (reference sequence). This CDR3 is 15 amino acids long. CDR3 loop: CASSQSQRGLETQYF. CDR3 in DNA: TGTGCCAGCAGCCAATCACAGCGGGGGTTGGAGACCCAGTACTTC.

This clone was seen only once. The gene calls are TRBV6-2 or TRBV6-3 and TRBJ2-5, with 9 bases that match TRBD2. The CDR3 length is 17 residues. Looked up from germline, CDR1 is MNHEY and CDR2 is SVGEGT. V shed 4 bases and J 0 bases; nucleotides not matched to a gene: 9. The CDR3 coding sequence is TGTGCCAGCAGTTCGGCTCTCTCTAGCGGGGACCAAGAGACCCAGTACTTC. It yields the protein CASSSALSSGDQETQYF.

V gene TRBV7-3 combines with J gene TRBJ2-1; 8 nucleotides agree with TRBD2. Trimming cost V 4 bases and J 11 bases; bases outside gene matches: 4. This CDR3 region has 12 residues. Germline loops: CDR1 SGHTA, CDR2 FQGTGA. The DNA of the CDR3 is TGTGCCAGCAGCTCCATAGCGGGAAAGCAGTTCTTC. Translating it yields CASSSIAGKQFF.

With regard to this clone: Its ends do not fully match the called genes, so a read error is possible. CDR3 loop: CASSLVGGDEQFF. CDR3 DNA: TGTGCTAGCAGCTTAGTGGGAGGGGATGAGCAGTTCTTC. The chain carries TRBV7-7 and TRBJ2-1; 7 nucleotides agree with TRBD2. CDR1 is SSHAT, CDR2 FNYEAQ, per germline (reference sequence). CDR3 length: 13 amino acids.

The chain joins TRBV11-3 to TRBJ1-2; D gene uncertain. CDR1 is SGHNT and CDR2 is YENEEA in the germline V gene. The CDR3 loop spans 14 amino acids. V lost 0 bases to trimming and J lost 8 bases, with 13 bases between them. As DNA, the CDR3 is TGTGCCAGCAGCTTAGATTTTGGCAGAGAGGGCTACACCTTC. Amino acids: CASSLDFGREGYTF.

V usage is TRBV7-2 and J usage is TRBJ2-7; maybe TRBD2 (6 bases). There are 12 residues in the CDR3. Per germline, CDR1 SGHTA and CDR2 FQGNSA. The ends were cut back, 5 bases at V and 10 bases at J, with 15 bases in the middle. The CDR3 reads CASSRYGGEQYF. CDR3 sequence (DNA): TGTGCCAGCAGCCGATATGGCGGGGAACAGTACTTC.

This clone has just one count. The genes are TRBV10-3 and TRBJ1-2, with D perhaps TRBD1 (5 bases). This CDR3 contains 15 residues. V was pared by 10 bases and J by 4 bases, with 22 bases between. Germline lookup yields CDR1 ENHRY and CDR2 SYGVKD. The CDR3 protein is CATRETGAGPYGYTF. Written as DNA, the CDR3 is TGTGCCACCAGAGAAACCGGGGCCGGGCCCTATGGCTACACCTTC.

The chain uses TRBV25-1 and TRBJ2-2; TRBD2 might be the D (6 bases). Germline CDR1 and CDR2: MGHDK and SYGVNS. The CDR3 extends over 14 amino acids. The ends were cut back, 0 bases at V and 6 bases at J, with 8 bases in the middle. The CDR3 reads CASSEYSGAGELFF. CDR3 nucleotides: TGTGCCAGCAGTGAATATTCGGGGGCCGGGGAGCTGTTTTTT.

This clone was found a few times. This chain connects TRBV6-2 or TRBV6-3 to TRBJ2-7, with D uncertain. The CDR3 has 12 amino acids. Trimming took off 3 bases at V and 6 bases at J, with 9 bases between the two ends. CDR1 MNHEY and CDR2 SVGEGT come from the germline V gene. The CDR3 nucleotides read TGTGCCAGCAGTTATGGTTTGCGCGAGCAGTACTTC. Its protein product is CASSYGLREQYF.

The rearrangement joins TRBV5-1 to TRBJ1-5; D unclear. Germline CDR1 SGHRS, CDR2 YFSETQ. Trimming stripped 0 bases from V and 4 bases from J, with 11 bases between. This CDR3 spans 15 amino acids. CDR3 in amino acids: CASSLGGSGNQPQHF. The CDR3 DNA follows: TGCGCCAGCAGCTTGGGGGGATCGGGTAATCAGCCCCAGCATTTT.

In nucleotides, the CDR3 is TGTGCCAGTAGGACGGTTTTGAACACTGAAGCTTTCTTT. It is translated as CASRTVLNTEAFF. V and J are TRBV19 and TRBJ1-1; D remains ambiguous. In germline, CDR1 is LNHDA, CDR2 SQIVND (reference sequence). Trimming pared 6 bases from V and 0 bases from J, leaving 8 bases between. The CDR3 totals 13 residues.

The chain uses TRBV29-1 and TRBJ1-3, with 7 bases that match TRBD1. With 7 bases clipped from V and 0 bases from J, the junction kept 6 bases outside the gene matches. The CDR3 extends over 14 amino acids. Germline values: CDR1 SQVTM, CDR2 ANQGSEA. The CDR3 nucleotides are TGCAGCGCCTTGGACAGGAACTCTGGAAACACCATATATTTT. Residues: CSALDRNSGNTIYF.

Written as DNA, the CDR3 is TGTGCCAGCAGCCTACACCGGGACAGGGGTTTTAATGAGCAGTTCTTC. The encoded protein is CASSLHRDRGFNEQFF. The rearrangement links TRBV4-2 to TRBJ2-1, with TRBD1 matching 10 bases. This CDR3 region has 16 residues. In germline, CDR1 is LGHNA, CDR2 YNFKEQ. J lost 7 bases, V lost 4 bases, and 10 bases had no gene match.

The chain joins TRBV7-2 to TRBJ1-4; unclear D gene. In germline, CDR1 is SGHTA, CDR2 FQGNSA. The V gene lost 5 bases and the J gene lost 3 bases, with 13 bases spanning the gap. The CDR3 runs to 15 residues. DNA for the CDR3: TGTGCCAGCAGCACCTCTTCAGGTGCTAATGAAAAACTGTTTTTT. Its protein is CASSTSSGANEKLFF.

The chain combines TRBV6-2 or TRBV6-3 with TRBJ2-7; 8 positions match TRBD1. CDR3 length: 15 amino acids. The germline CDR1 and CDR2 sequences are MNHEY and SVGEGT. Trimming cost V 6 bases and J 0 bases; bases outside gene matches: 7. The CDR3 DNA reads TGTGCCAGCAGCCATTTTCAGGGGGCCTCCTACGAGCAGTACTTC. Its protein product is CASSHFQGASYEQYF.